The rows below give T cell receptor beta chains drawn from one sample of a study of T-cell reconstitution after alpha-beta-depleted transplantation in children. TCRdb independently ran MiXCR on the PCR reads; one entry per CDR3 protein. The sample carries over 550,000 distinct CDR3 sequences, approximately 10% recorded once. Material: PBMCs from the stem cell graft donor, obtained from the stem cell graft. The source of these receptors is a human donor who donated a stem cell graft to a child with acute myeloid leukemia. Each CDR3 is given with its conserved first and last residue. The order of the fields is CDR3 protein, V gene, J gene.

CASSTRLAGISYEQYF	TRBV12-3/TRBV12-4	TRBJ2-7
CSHRQGNEQYF	TRBV29-1	TRBJ2-7
CASSPIDTYTGELFF	TRBV5-1	TRBJ2-2
CASSYSAASSYNEQFF	TRBV6-5	TRBJ2-1
CASSVLGRSQETQYF	TRBV9	TRBJ2-5
CASSQFRDSLTGELFF	TRBV4-2	TRBJ2-2
CASSLGPPQTYEQYF	TRBV7-2	TRBJ2-7
CSVHTAAPGQQKADTQYF	TRBV20-1	TRBJ2-3
CASSWGGTSGTYEQYF	TRBV5-1	TRBJ2-7
CSARVSRLAYEQYF	TRBV20-1	TRBJ2-7
CASSPTPGLTYEQYF	TRBV6-2/TRBV6-3	TRBJ2-7
CASRVSGTDTQYF	TRBV6-1	TRBJ2-3
CSARRRTGSSYEQYF	TRBV20-1	TRBJ2-7
CASSFGTSGTYNEQFF	TRBV5-1	TRBJ2-1
CASGAGTGGHEQYF	TRBV5-1	TRBJ2-7
CSARNRLAGYQETQYF	TRBV20-1	TRBJ2-5
CASSRTGSGNTIYF	TRBV12-3/TRBV12-4	TRBJ1-3
CASSQERAGQGFKGEQYF	TRBV14	TRBJ2-7
CASMATLYNEQFF	TRBV6-1	TRBJ2-1
CATSSRIVGGGETQYF	TRBV15	TRBJ2-5
CASSYLAGEIYEQFF	TRBV7-2	TRBJ2-1
CASSSPDEVNGYTF	TRBV6-1	TRBJ1-2
CASSPMRGGYTEAFF	TRBV7-2	TRBJ1-1